The 28 T cell receptor beta chains in this list originate from one sample, sequenced in a study of cytomegalovirus exposure and HLA in healthy donors. In the PCR, 60 Vbeta and 13 Jbeta primers were used. Sequencing was performed with immunoSEQ multiplex PCR; in TCRdb, only in-frame clones are kept and a portion is missing. Its table lists more than 100,000 clones. Material for sequencing was PBMCs. The source of these receptors is a man aged 40-55 years in good health and CMV-seronegative.

The rearrangement uses TRBV7-9 and TRBJ1-4, with 9 bases lining up with TRBD1. The CDR3 has 14 amino acids. Germline CDR1 SEHNR, CDR2 FQNEAQ (reference sequence). J gave up 8 bases and V 5 bases, and 6 bases lay outside the gene matches. This CDR3 is CASSKGQGGEKLFF. CDR3 sequence (DNA): TGTGCCAGCAGCAAGGGACAGGGAGGGGAAAAACTGTTTTTT. Full variable domain (outside the CDR3, taken from reference TRBV7-9 and TRBJ1-4): DTGVSQNPRHKITKRGQNVTFRCDPISEHNRLYWYRQTLGQGPEFLTYFQNEAQLEKSRLLSDRFSAERPKGSFSTLEIQRTEQGDSAMYLCASSKGQGGEKLFFGSGTQLSVL.

The CDR3 loop is CASRGGGNNSPLHF. As DNA, the CDR3 is TGTGCCAGCAGAGGCGGGGGGAATAATTCACCCCTCCACTTT. V and J are TRBV5-8 and TRBJ1-6, with a tentative D call TRBD1 (5 bases). V lost 5 bases to trimming and J lost 5 bases, with 11 bases between them. The CDR3 is 14 amino acids. Germline lookup yields CDR1 SGHTS and CDR2 YDEGEE.

V is TRBV6-1 and J is TRBJ2-1; TRBD2 matches at 12 bases. The CDR3 totals 15 residues. With 8 bases clipped from V and 7 bases from J, the junction kept 9 bases outside the gene matches. Germline values: CDR1 MNHNS, CDR2 SASEGT. CDR3 sequence reads: CASFYLAGGRNEQFF. The CDR3 DNA reads TGTGCCAGCTTCTACCTAGCGGGGGGGCGAAATGAGCAGTTCTTC.

The genes are TRBV5-1 and TRBJ2-7; 10 nucleotides align to TRBD1. Germline CDR1 reads SGHRS; CDR2 reads YFSETQ. The ends lost 7 bases at V and 5 bases at J; junction bases unmatched: 12. The CDR3 spans 15 residues. In DNA form, the CDR3 reads TGCGCCAGCGATGATAGGGACAGGGGTGGCCACGAGCAGTACTTC. It encodes CASDDRDRGGHEQYF.

The chain links TRBV23-1 to TRBJ2-3, with D hard to call. TRBV23-1 is recorded as an ORF, its role being uncertain. The CDR3 spans 11 residues. V was shortened by 5 bases and J by 4 bases, with 4 bases between the two germline ends. CDR3 loop: CASSEADTQYF. The CDR3 region has the DNA TGCGCCAGCAGTGAGGCAGATACGCAGTATTTT.

The rearrangement joins TRBV9 to TRBJ2-7; 8 bases agree with TRBD1. The CDR3 is made up of 15 amino acids. V dropped 2 bases and J dropped 6; count of bases not matched to a gene: 10. The germline V gene has CDR1 SGDLS and CDR2 YYNGEE. This chain's CDR3 is CASSVIPGQAAEQYF. The CDR3 bases are TGTGCCAGCAGCGTCATTCCGGGACAGGCGGCCGAGCAGTACTTC. Full variable domain (remainder filled in from reference TRBV9 and TRBJ2-7): DSGVTQTPKHLITATGQRVTLRCSPRSGDLSVYWYQQSLDQGLQFLIQYYNGEERAKGNILERFSAQQFPDLHSELNLSSLELGDSALYFCASSVIPGQAAEQYFGPGTRLTVT.

DNA of the CDR3: TGTGCCAGCTCACCCCAGGGGGCCTACAATGAGCAGTTCTTC. Translation gives CASSPQGAYNEQFF. This rearrangement joins TRBV18 to TRBJ2-1; 7 bases line up with TRBD1. Looked up from germline, CDR1 is KGHSH and CDR2 is LQKENI. This CDR3 is 14 amino acids long. After removal of 3 bases from V and 2 bases from J, the junction contained 1 base not matched to a gene.

The rearrangement links TRBV5-1 to TRBJ1-2; D perhaps matches TRBD1 (6 bases). The length of the CDR3 is 13 residues. V dropped 3 bases and J dropped 8 bases, with 14 bases sitting between them. Germline CDR1 is SGHRS and CDR2 is YFSETQ. CDR3 DNA: TGCGCCAGCAGCTCGACAGGTGCCGGGGGCTACACCTTC. Amino acid sequence: CASSSTGAGGYTF.

J is TRBJ1-1 and V is TRBV10-1; D gene unclear. V dropped 2 bases and J dropped 3 bases, with 7 bases sitting between them. There are 13 residues in the CDR3. Germline V gene lookup returns CDR1 WNHNN and CDR2 SYGVQD (reference sequence). CDR3 DNA sequence: TGCGCCAGCAGTGAGGCGAGGGACACTGAAGCTTTCTTT. Its protein product is CASSEARDTEAFF.

CDR3 nucleotide sequence: TGTGCCAGCAGTTTGCGGGGAAGCGGGGCCAACGTCCTGACTTTC. It translates to CASSLRGSGANVLTF. The chain has TRBV28 and TRBJ2-6; D may be TRBD2 (6 bases). This CDR3 region has 15 residues. CDR1 is MDHEN and CDR2 is SYDVKM in the germline V gene. Trimming stripped 3 bases from V and 4 bases from J, with 10 bases between.

The chain joins TRBV6-1 to TRBJ2-7; the D gene is possibly TRBD1 (5 bases). Germline V gene sequence: CDR1 MNHNS, CDR2 SASEGT. V lost 9 bases, J lost 5 bases, and 17 bases lay in between. This CDR3 contains 13 residues. This chain's CDR3 is CASTRVPVHEQYF. CDR3 nucleotides: TGTGCCAGTACCAGGGTTCCTGTCCACGAGCAGTACTTC.

CDR3 DNA: TGTGCCAGCAGCCAAGCCGGGACAGGGTGGGAAAAACTGTTTTTT. Its translation: CASSQAGTGWEKLFF. V and J are TRBV7-9 and TRBJ1-4; TRBD1 aligns across 9 bases. Germline V gives CDR1 SEHNR, CDR2 FQNEAQ (reference sequence). There are 15 residues in the CDR3. J gave up 8 bases and V 5 bases, and 9 bases lay outside the gene matches.

As concerns this clone: One junction end does not reproduce the germline sequence, and a read error may be involved. This rearrangement joins TRBV4-2 to TRBJ2-1; 7 nucleotides align to TRBD2. The CDR3 is 19 amino acids. Germline CDR1 is LGHNA and CDR2 is YNFKEQ. CDR3 nucleotides: TGTGCCAGCAGCCAAGAGACAGTTTTTTCCGGGACTATCATACCCGTTTTACTCTTC. This sequence encodes CASSQETVFSGTIIPVLLF.

The chain employs TRBV4-3 and TRBJ1-1; 8 nucleotides agree with TRBD1. The ends lost 4 bases at V and 6 bases at J; junction bases unmatched: 10. The germline CDR1 and CDR2 sequences are LGHNA and YSLEER. This CDR3 is built from 15 residues. The CDR3 here is CASSPNTGGIPEAFF. CDR3 nucleotide sequence: TGCGCCAGCAGCCCTAATACAGGGGGGATCCCTGAAGCTTTCTTT.

This chain joins TRBV7-2 and TRBJ2-7, with 9 bases matching TRBD1. The germline V gene encodes CDR1 SGHTA and CDR2 FQGNSA. This CDR3 region has 12 residues. V lost 10 bases to trimming and J lost 5 bases; unmatched junction nucleotides: 6. This CDR3 reads CATRQGDHEQYF. The CDR3 region has the DNA TGTGCCACCAGACAGGGGGACCACGAGCAGTACTTC.

The chain employs TRBV10-1 and TRBJ2-5; D is possibly TRBD2 (6 bases). TRBJ2-7 explains the end of the DNA better; the J call may be wrong. Germline CDR1 and CDR2: WNHNN and SYGVQD (reference sequence). The CDR3 length is 15 residues. The CDR3 protein is CASSEYPGVGYEQYF. The CDR3, as DNA: TGCGCCAGCAGTGAGTATCCGGGGGTCGGCTACGAGCAGTACTTC.

The J gene is TRBJ2-2, the V gene TRBV19, with 7 bases fitting TRBD1. Germline CDR1 and CDR2: LNHDA and SQIVND (reference sequence). The CDR3 is made up of 16 amino acids. V trimming: 6 bases; J trimming: 2 bases; junction bases outside the gene matches: 9. The CDR3 reads CASRNYGTDNTGELFF. Written as DNA, the CDR3 is TGTGCCAGTAGAAACTACGGGACAGACAACACCGGGGAGCTGTTTTTT. Full variable domain (missing parts from reference TRBV19 and TRBJ2-2): DGGITQSPKYLFRKEGQNVTLSCEQNLNHDAMYWYRQDPGQGLRLIYYSQIVNDFQKGDIAEGYSVSREKKESFPLTVTSAQKNPTAFYLCASRNYGTDNTGELFFGEGSRLTVL.

Here the CDR3 reads CASSTDRQAYEQYF. In DNA form, the CDR3 reads TGCGCCAGCAGCACGGACAGGCAAGCCTACGAGCAGTACTTC. The chain combines TRBV5-1 with TRBJ2-7; 7 bases map to TRBD1. Trimming took 4 bases from V and 2 from J; bases not matched to a gene: 6. The CDR3 is 14 residues long. The V gene's germline CDR1 is SGHRS and CDR2 YFSETQ. The full variable domain, in which reference TRBV5-1 and TRBJ2-7 provide the parts outside the CDR3, is KAGVTQTPRYLIKTRGQQVTLSCSPISGHRSVSWYQQTPGQGLQFLFEYFSETQRNKGNFPGRFSGRQFSNSRSEMNVSTLELGDSALYLCASSTDRQAYEQYFGPGTRLTVT.

The J gene is TRBJ2-1, the V gene TRBV19, with TRBD2 matching 9 bases. The V gene's germline CDR1 is LNHDA and CDR2 SQIVND (reference sequence). CDR3 length: 13 residues. V was clipped by 7 bases and J by 7 bases; unmatched bases: 5. The CDR3 bases are TGTGCCAGTATGGGGAGCGGGGGGAATGAGCAGTTCTTC. Its translation: CASMGSGGNEQFF.

The rearrangement links TRBV5-1 to TRBJ2-7; perhaps TRBD1 as D (6 bases). Trimming removed 0 bases from V and 3 bases from J, with 13 bases in between. This CDR3 is built from 15 residues. Germline-derived CDR1 and CDR2 are SGHRS and YFSETQ. The CDR3 DNA follows: TGCGCCAGCAGCTTGGGGGACATCTCTGTCTACGAGCAGTACTTC. Protein product: CASSLGDISVYEQYF. The variable domain in full, with the rest retrieved from reference TRBV5-1 and TRBJ2-7, is KAGVTQTPRYLIKTRGQQVTLSCSPISGHRSVSWYQQTPGQGLQFLFEYFSETQRNKGNFPGRFSGRQFSNSRSEMNVSTLELGDSALYLCASSLGDISVYEQYFGPGTRLTVT.

The chain has TRBV19 and TRBJ2-7; D is unclear. CDR1 is LNHDA and CDR2 is SQIVND in the germline V gene (reference sequence). The CDR3 has 14 residues. V shed 11 bases and J shed 0 bases, with 17 bases lying between them. DNA for the CDR3: TGTGCCTCAAACGTGGGCAGCTACTCCTACGAGCAGTACTTC. This encodes CASNVGSYSYEQYF.

This CDR3 is CASSRQGADTQYF. DNA of the CDR3: TGTGCCAGCAGTCGACAGGGGGCAGATACGCAGTATTTT. This chain links TRBV6-6 with TRBJ2-3; 9 bases align to TRBD1. The CDR3 loop spans 13 amino acids. CDR1 and CDR2 from the germline V gene are MNHNY and SVGAGI (reference sequence). V lost 5 bases to trimming and J lost 4 bases; unmatched junction nucleotides: 1.

The chain uses TRBV19 and TRBJ2-1; D might be TRBD2 (7 bases). This CDR3 has 14 amino acids. Per the germline V gene, CDR1 is LNHDA and CDR2 is SQIVND (reference sequence). The V gene lost 5 bases and the J gene lost 4 bases, with 12 bases spanning the gap. The CDR3 sequence is CASSSRGGYNEQFF. The CDR3 region has the DNA TGTGCCAGTAGTTCTAGGGGGGGGTACAATGAGCAGTTCTTC.

The rearrangement links TRBV6-1 to TRBJ1-1; 9 nucleotides line up with TRBD1. Germline loops: CDR1 MNHNS, CDR2 SASEGT. CDR3 length: 14 residues. The V gene end was trimmed by 6 bases and the J gene end by 3 bases; junction bases not matched to a gene: 5. CDR3 in amino acids: CASRGTGMDTEAFF. Written as DNA, the CDR3 is TGTGCCAGCAGGGGGACAGGGATGGACACTGAAGCTTTCTTT.

The J gene is TRBJ1-6, the V gene TRBV2; D unresolved. The V gene lost 6 bases and the J gene lost 12 bases, with 12 bases spanning the gap. The CDR3 totals 12 residues. In germline, CDR1 is SNHLY, CDR2 FYNNEI. The DNA of the CDR3 is TGTGCCAGCAGATTTGGCCGTGGACCCCTCCACTTT. As protein: CASRFGRGPLHF.

J is TRBJ1-5 and V is TRBV19; 9 bases map to TRBD1. With 9 bases clipped from V and 2 bases from J, the junction kept 14 bases outside the gene matches. CDR1 is LNHDA, CDR2 SQIVND, per germline (reference sequence). The CDR3 covers 17 residues. CDR3 sequence (DNA): TGTGCCAGCGAAGTTGACAGGGGGATAGGTGGCAATCAGCCCCAGCATTTT. Translated, it gives CASEVDRGIGGNQPQHF.

The chain employs TRBV4-1 and TRBJ2-2, with D tentatively TRBD1 (5 bases). From germline, CDR1 is MGHRA and CDR2 YSYEKL. V was clipped by 2 bases and J by 4 bases, with 17 bases between them. The CDR3 totals 17 residues. CDR3 sequence: CASSQRGLEVRTGELFF. In DNA, the CDR3 is TGCGCCAGCAGCCAAAGGGGTCTAGAGGTCCGCACCGGGGAGCTGTTTTTT.

The chain combines TRBV30 with TRBJ1-5; D is perhaps TRBD1 (6 bases). Germline V gene lookup returns CDR1 GTSNPN and CDR2 SVGIG (reference sequence). There are 13 residues in the CDR3. V lost 5 bases, J lost 3 bases, and 11 bases lay in between. CDR3 sequence (DNA): TGTGCCTGGTCGGGGGGCGCCAATCAGCCCCAGCATTTT. Its protein is CAWSGGANQPQHF.